This TCR beta chain stems from a study of blood T cell repertoires in COVID-19. Background on the study: Samples representing acute and convalescent COVID-19 were sourced from the United States, Italy and Spain. Sources were T cells, B-cell-depleted T cells, or PBMCs; the material itself was cDNA or gDNA.

As originally analysed: Estimation of nucleated cell counts relied on the amplification of reference gene primers. TCRdb's copy holds only in-frame clones and misses some; the assay was immunoSEQ multiplex PCR. V and J calls and clone size follow that table, whereas D and trimming were derived from the DNA. The sample lists more than 10,000 clones; 90% were seen once. CDR1 and CDR2 from the germline V gene are SQVTM and ANQGSEA. The CDR3 consists of 13 residues. V was cut by 6 bases and J by 8 bases, with 19 bases left in between. The receptor's source is a human donor in a cohort sampled during active COVID-19. The sample comprised peripheral blood. The chain links TRBV29-1 to TRBJ1-2; D is perhaps TRBD1 (6 bases). CDR3 DNA: TGCAGCGTATCGACAGGCCGCCCAGGAGGCTACACCTTC. Residues: CSVSTGRPGGYTF.